A single sample is the source of the 2 T cell receptor beta chains below, sequenced in a study of blood T cell repertoires in COVID-19. Measured with immunoSEQ multiplex PCR; TCRdb has only the in-frame clones, and not every one. This table holds some 200,000 clones, 83% found once. The sample comprised PBMCs or T cells enriched from blood (not recorded which). The receptors derive from a woman between 45 and 60 years old who had been exposed to COVID-19.

V usage is TRBV12-3 or TRBV12-4 and J usage is TRBJ1-1, with 7 nucleotides matching TRBD1. This CDR3 comprises 13 residues. The V segment lost 7 bases and the J segment 5 bases; nucleotides outside the gene matches: 7. The CDR3: CASTLSQGTEAFF. Written as DNA, the CDR3 is TGTGCCAGCACGTTATCACAGGGGACTGAAGCTTTCTTT.

This clone was counted once. For the CDR3, the DNA is TGTGCCAGCAGCTTATCCTCAGATACGCAGTATTTT. As protein: CASSLSSDTQYF. This chain links TRBV7-9 with TRBJ2-3; D not certain. The CDR3 covers 12 residues. Germline V lookup: CDR1 SEHNR, CDR2 FQNEAQ (reference sequence). Deletions cut 2 bases from V and 4 bases from J, with 4 bases between.